The clone carrying this T cell receptor beta chain came up many times. Its antigen is currently unknown. The data are from a study of breast tumors, draining lymph nodes, adjacent tissues. Study-wide results and caveats: That most tumor T cells come from lymph nodes remained unproven. Compared with lymph nodes, tumors were less diverse; compared with nontumor tissue, more. Compared with basal-like, luminal-like tumors shared significantly more repertoire with nontumor tissue.

Breast cancer patients provided tissue from their axillary draining lymph nodes. TCRdb reprocessed the multiplex PCR reads with MiXCR, giving one entry per CDR3 protein. The data contain 200,000 to 250,000 distinct CDR3 sequences, approximately 29% of them singletons. CDR3 size: 15 residues. Germline CDR1 is SGHTA and CDR2 is FQGTGA. V shed 0 bases and J shed 0 bases, with 6 bases lying between them. The sequence was obtained from a female donor with breast cancer. Some clones in this sample may be carry-over from other donors' samples. J is TRBJ2-1 and V is TRBV7-3, with unresolved D. The sample was axillary lymph node tissue. DNA for the CDR3: TGTGCCAGCAGCTTAACGTTGCGCTCCTACAATGAGCAGTTCTTC. As protein: CASSLTLRSYNEQFF.